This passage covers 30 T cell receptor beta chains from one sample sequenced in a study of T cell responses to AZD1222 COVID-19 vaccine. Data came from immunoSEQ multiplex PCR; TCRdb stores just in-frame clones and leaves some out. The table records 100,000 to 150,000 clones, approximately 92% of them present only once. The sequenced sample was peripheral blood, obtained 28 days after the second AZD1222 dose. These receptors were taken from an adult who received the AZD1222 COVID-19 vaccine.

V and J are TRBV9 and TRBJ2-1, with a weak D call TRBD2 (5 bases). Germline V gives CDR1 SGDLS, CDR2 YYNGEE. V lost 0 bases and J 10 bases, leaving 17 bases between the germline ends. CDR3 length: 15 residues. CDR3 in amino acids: CASSVATNVIAEQFF. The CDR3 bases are TGTGCCAGCAGCGTAGCTACTAATGTGATAGCGGAGCAGTTCTTC.

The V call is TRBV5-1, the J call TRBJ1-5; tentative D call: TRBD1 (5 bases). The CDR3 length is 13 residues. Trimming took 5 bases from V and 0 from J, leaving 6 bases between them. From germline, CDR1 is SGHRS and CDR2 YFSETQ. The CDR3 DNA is TGCGCCAGCAGGCAGGGTAGCAATCAGCCCCAGCATTTT. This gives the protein CASRQGSNQPQHF.

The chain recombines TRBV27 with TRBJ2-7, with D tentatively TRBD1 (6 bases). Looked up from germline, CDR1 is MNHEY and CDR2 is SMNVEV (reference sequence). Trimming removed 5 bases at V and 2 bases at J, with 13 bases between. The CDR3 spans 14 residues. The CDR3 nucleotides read TGTGCCAGCAGTCCGTCACAGGGCCCCTACGAGCAGTACTTC. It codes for CASSPSQGPYEQYF.

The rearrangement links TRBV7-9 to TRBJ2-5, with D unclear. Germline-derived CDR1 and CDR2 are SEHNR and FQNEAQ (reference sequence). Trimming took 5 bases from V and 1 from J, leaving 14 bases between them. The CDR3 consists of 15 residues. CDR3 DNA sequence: TGTGCCAGCAGCCTTGCACCGGGCCCCCAAGAGACCCAGTACTTC. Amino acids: CASSLAPGPQETQYF.

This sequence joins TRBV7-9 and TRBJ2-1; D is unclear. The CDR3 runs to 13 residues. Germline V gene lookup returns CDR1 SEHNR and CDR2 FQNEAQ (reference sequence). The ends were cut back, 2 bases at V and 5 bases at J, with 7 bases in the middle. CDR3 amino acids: CASSLYRDNEQFF. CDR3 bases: TGTGCCAGCAGCTTATATAGGGACAATGAGCAGTTCTTC.

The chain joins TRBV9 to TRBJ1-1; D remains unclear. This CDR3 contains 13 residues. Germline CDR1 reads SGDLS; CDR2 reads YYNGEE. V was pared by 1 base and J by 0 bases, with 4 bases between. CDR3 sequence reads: CASSVTVNTEAFF. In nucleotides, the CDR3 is TGTGCCAGCAGCGTAACAGTGAACACTGAAGCTTTCTTT.

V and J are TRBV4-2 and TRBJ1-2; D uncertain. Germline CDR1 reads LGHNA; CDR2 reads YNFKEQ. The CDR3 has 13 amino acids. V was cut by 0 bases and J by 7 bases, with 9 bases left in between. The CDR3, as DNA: TGTGCCAGCAGCCAAGAGGGCCCCTCTGGCTACACCTTC. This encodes CASSQEGPSGYTF.

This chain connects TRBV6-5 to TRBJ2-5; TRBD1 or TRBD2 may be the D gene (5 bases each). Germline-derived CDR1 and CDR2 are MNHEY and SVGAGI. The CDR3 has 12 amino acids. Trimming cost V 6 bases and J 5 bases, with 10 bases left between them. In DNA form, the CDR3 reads TGTGCCAGCAGCTCCTGGGGGGAGACCCAGTACTTC. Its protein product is CASSSWGETQYF.

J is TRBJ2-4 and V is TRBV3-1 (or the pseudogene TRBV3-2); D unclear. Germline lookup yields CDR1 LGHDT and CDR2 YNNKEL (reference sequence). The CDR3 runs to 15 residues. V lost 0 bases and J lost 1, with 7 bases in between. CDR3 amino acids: CASSQESRAKNIQYF. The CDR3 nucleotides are TGTGCCAGCAGCCAAGAAAGTCGCGCCAAAAACATTCAGTACTTC.

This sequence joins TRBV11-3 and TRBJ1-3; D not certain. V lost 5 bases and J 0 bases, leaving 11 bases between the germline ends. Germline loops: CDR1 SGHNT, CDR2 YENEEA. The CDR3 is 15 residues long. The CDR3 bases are TGTGCCAGCAGCCTAATGAGGAGCTCTGGAAACACCATATATTTT. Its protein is CASSLMRSSGNTIYF.

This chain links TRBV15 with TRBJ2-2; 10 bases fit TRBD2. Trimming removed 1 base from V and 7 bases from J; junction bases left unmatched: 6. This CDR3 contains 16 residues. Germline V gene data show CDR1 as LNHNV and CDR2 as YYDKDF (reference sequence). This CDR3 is CATSRVSGGANGELFF. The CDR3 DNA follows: TGTGCCACCAGCAGAGTCAGCGGGGGGGCAAACGGGGAGCTGTTTTTT.

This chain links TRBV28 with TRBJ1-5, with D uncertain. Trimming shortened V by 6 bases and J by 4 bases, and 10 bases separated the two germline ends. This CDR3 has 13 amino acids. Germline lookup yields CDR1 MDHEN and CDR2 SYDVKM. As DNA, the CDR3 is TGTGCCAGCAGGCGGACTTTTAATCAGCCCCAGCATTTT. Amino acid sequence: CASRRTFNQPQHF.

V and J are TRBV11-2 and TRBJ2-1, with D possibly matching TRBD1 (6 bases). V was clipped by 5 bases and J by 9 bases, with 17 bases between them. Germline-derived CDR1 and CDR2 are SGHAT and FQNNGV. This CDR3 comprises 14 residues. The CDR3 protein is CASSLSRGTSEQFF. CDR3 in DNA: TGTGCCAGCAGCCTAAGCAGGGGTACGAGTGAGCAGTTCTTC.

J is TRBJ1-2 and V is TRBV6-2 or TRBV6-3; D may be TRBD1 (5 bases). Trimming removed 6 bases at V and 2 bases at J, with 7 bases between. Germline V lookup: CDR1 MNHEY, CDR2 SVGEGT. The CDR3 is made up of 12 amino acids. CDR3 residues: CASSGQNYGYTF. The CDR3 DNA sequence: TGTGCCAGCAGCGGACAAAACTATGGCTACACCTTC.

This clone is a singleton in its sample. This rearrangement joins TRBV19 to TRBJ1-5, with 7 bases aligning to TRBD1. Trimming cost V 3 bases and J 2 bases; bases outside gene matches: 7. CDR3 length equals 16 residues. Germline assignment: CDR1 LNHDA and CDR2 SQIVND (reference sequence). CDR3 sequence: CASSMRQGFRNQPQHF. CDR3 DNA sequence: TGTGCCAGTAGTATGAGACAGGGTTTCCGCAATCAGCCCCAGCATTTT.

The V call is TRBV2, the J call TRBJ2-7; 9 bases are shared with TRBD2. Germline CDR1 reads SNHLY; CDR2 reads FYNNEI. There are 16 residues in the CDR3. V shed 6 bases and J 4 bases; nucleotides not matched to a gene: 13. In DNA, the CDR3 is TGTGCCAGCAGCGCCAGGACTAGCGCGACGGTTTACGAGCAGTACTTC. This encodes CASSARTSATVYEQYF.

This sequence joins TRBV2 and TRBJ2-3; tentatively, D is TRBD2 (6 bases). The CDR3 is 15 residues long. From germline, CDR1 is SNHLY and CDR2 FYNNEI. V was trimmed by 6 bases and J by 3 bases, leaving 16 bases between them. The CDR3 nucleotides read TGTGCCAGCAGGGAGGGCGGGGCACTTACAGATACGCAGTATTTT. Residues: CASREGGALTDTQYF.

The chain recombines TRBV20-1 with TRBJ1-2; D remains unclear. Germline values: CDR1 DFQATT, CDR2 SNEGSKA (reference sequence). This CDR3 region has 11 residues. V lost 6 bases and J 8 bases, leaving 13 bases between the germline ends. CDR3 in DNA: TGCAGTGCCAGTTGGGGATACGGCTACACCTTC. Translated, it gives CSASWGYGYTF.

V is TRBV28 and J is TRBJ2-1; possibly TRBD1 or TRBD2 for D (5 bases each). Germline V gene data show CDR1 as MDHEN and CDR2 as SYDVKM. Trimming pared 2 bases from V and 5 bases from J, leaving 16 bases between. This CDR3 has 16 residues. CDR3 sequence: CASSLGVSGRDNEQFF. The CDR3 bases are TGTGCCAGCAGTTTAGGGGTCTCGGGACGGGACAATGAGCAGTTCTTC.

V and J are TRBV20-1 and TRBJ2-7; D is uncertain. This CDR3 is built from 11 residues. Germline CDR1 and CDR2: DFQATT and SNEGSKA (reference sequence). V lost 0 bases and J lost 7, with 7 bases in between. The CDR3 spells CSAREGREQYF. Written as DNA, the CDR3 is TGCAGTGCTAGAGAGGGTAGAGAGCAGTACTTC.

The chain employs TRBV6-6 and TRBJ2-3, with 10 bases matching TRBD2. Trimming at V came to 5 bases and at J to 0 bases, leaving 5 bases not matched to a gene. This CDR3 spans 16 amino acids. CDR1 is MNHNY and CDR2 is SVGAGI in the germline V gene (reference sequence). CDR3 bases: TGTGCCAGCAGTCGACTAGCGGGTTATAGCACAGATACGCAGTATTTT. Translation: CASSRLAGYSTDTQYF.

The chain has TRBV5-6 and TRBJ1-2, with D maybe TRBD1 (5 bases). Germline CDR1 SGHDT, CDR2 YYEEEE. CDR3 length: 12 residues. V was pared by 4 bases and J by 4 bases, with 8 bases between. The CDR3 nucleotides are TGTGCCAGCAGCACCCAGGGCTATGGCTACACCTTC. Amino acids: CASSTQGYGYTF.

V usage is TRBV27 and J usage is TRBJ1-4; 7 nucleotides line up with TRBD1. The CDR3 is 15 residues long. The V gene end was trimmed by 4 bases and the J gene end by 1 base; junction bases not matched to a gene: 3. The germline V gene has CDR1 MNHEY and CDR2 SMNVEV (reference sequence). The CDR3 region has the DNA TGTGCCAGCAGTTCTTACAGGGGAACTAATGAAAAACTGTTTTTT. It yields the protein CASSSYRGTNEKLFF.

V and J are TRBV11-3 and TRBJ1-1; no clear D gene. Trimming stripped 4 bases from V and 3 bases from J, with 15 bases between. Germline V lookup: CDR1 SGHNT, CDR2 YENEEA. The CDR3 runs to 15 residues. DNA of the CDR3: TGTGCCAGCAGCTCCACCGGTCCTGGGGACACTGAAGCTTTCTTT. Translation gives CASSSTGPGDTEAFF. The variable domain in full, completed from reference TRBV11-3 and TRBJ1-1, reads EAGVVQSPRYKIIEKKQPVAFWCNPISGHNTLYWYLQNLGQGPELLIRYENEEAVDDSQLPKDRFSAERLKGVDSTLKIQPAELGDSAVYLCASSSTGPGDTEAFFGQGTRLTVV.

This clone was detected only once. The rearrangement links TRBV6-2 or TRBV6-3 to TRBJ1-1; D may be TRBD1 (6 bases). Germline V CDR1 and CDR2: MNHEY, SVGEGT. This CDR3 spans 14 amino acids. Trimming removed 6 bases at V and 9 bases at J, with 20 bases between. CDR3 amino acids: CASSPSPLGGKAFF. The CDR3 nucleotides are TGTGCCAGCAGCCCAAGCCCCTTGGGGGGCAAAGCTTTCTTT.

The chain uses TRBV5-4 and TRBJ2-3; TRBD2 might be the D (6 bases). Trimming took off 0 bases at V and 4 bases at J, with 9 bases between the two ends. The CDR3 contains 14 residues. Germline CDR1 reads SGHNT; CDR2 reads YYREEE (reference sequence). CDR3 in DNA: TGTGCCAGCAGCTTGGAAGCTAGCGCAGATACGCAGTATTTT. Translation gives CASSLEASADTQYF.

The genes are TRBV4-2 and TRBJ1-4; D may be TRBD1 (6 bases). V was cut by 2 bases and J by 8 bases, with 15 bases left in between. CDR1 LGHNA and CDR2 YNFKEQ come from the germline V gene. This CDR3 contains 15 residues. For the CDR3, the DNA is TGTGCCAGCAGCCAAATACAGGGTGAAGGAGAAAAACTGTTTTTT. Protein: CASSQIQGEGEKLFF.

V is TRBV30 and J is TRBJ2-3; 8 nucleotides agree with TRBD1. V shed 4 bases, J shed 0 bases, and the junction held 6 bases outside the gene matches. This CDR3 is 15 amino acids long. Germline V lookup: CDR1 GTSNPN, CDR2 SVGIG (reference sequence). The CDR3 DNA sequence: TGTGCCTGGAATAAGGGACAGGCAAGCACAGATACGCAGTATTTT. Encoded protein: CAWNKGQASTDTQYF.

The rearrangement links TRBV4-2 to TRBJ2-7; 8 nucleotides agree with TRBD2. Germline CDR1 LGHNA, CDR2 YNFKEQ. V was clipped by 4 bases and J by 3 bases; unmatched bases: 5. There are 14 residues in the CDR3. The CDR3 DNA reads TGTGCCAGCAGCCCAGGCGGGGGGATCTACGAGCAGTACTTC. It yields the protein CASSPGGGIYEQYF.

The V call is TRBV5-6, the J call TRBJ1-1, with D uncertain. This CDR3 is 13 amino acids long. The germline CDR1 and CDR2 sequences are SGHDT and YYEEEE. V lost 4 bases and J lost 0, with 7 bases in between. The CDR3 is CASSPGVNTEAFF. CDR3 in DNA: TGTGCCAGCAGCCCCGGAGTGAACACTGAAGCTTTCTTT.